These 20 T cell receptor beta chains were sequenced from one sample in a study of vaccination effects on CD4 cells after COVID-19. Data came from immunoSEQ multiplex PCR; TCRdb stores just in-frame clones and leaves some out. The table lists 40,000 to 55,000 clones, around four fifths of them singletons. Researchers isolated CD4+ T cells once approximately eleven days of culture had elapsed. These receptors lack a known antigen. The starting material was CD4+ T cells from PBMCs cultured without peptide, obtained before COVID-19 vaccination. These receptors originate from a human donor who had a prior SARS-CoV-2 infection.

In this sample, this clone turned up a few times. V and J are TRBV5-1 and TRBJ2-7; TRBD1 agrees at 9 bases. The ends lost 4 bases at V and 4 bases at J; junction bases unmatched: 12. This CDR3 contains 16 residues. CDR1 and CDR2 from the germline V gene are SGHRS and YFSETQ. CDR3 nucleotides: TGCGCCAGCAGCATAGGCGACTGGGACAGGGATTACGAGCAGTACTTC. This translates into CASSIGDWDRDYEQYF.

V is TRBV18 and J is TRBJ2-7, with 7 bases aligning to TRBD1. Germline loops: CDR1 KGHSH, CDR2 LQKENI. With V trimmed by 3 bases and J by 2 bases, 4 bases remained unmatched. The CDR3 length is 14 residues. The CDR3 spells CASSPTDRTYEQYF. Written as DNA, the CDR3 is TGTGCCAGCTCACCCACGGACAGGACCTACGAGCAGTACTTC.

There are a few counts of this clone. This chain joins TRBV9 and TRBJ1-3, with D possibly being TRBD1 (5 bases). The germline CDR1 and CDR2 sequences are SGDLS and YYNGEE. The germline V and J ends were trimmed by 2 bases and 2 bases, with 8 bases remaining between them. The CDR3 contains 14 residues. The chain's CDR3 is CASSVGGAGNTIYF. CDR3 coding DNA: TGTGCCAGCAGCGTTGGGGGAGCTGGAAACACCATATATTTT.

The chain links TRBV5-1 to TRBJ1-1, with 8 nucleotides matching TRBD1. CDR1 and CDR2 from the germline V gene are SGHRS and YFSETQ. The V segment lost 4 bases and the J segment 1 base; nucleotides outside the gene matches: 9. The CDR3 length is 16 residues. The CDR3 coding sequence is TGCGCCAGCAGCCCGCTGATGACAGGGGCGAACACTGAAGCTTTCTTT. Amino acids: CASSPLMTGANTEAFF.

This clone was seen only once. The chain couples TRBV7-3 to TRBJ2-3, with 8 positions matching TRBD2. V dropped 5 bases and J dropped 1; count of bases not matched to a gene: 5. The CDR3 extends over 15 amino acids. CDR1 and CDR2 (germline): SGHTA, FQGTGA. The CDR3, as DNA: TGTGCCAGCAGCCGGGGGGGGCCTGGCACAGATACGCAGTATTTT. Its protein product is CASSRGGPGTDTQYF.

This CDR3 reads CASSPRTGARNTEAFF. CDR3 DNA sequence: TGTGCCAGCAGCCCACGGACAGGGGCACGGAACACTGAAGCTTTCTTT. The V call is TRBV5-4, the J call TRBJ1-1, with 9 bases aligning to TRBD1. With 4 bases clipped from V and 1 base from J, the junction kept 8 bases outside the gene matches. Germline V CDR1 and CDR2: SGHNT, YYREEE (reference sequence). The CDR3 contains 16 residues.

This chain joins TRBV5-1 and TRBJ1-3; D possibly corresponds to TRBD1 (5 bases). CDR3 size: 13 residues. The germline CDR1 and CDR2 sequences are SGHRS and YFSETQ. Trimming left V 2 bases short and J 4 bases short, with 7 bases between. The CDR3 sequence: CASSFGAGNTIYF. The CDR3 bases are TGCGCCAGCAGCTTTGGGGCCGGAAACACCATATATTTT.

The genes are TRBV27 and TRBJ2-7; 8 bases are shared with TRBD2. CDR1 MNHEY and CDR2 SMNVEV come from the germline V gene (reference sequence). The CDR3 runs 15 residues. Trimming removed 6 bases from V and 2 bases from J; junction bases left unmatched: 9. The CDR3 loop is CASRRRRLATYEQYF. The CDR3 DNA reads TGTGCCAGCAGGCGAAGGCGACTAGCGACCTACGAGCAGTACTTC.

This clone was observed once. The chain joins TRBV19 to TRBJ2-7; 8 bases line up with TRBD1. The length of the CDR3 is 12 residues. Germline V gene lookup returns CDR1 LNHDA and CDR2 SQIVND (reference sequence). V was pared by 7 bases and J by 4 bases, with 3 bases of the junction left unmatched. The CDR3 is CASTRDRYEQYF. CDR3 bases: TGTGCCAGTACCCGGGACAGGTACGAGCAGTACTTC.

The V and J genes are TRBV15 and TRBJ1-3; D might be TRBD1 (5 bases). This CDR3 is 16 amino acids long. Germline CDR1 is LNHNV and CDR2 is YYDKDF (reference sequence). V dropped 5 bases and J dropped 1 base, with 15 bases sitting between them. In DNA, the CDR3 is TGTGCCACCAGCCGAGCCAGGGCTACGTCTGGAAACACCATATATTTT. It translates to CATSRARATSGNTIYF.

The DNA for the CDR3 is TGTGCCGCTAGACAGGGGGACACTGAAGCTTTCTTT. It is translated as CAARQGDTEAFF. The chain carries TRBV28 and TRBJ1-1; 9 nucleotides align to TRBD1. CDR1 MDHEN and CDR2 SYDVKM come from the germline V gene. J lost 3 bases, V lost 11 bases, and 4 bases had no gene match. The CDR3 length is 12 residues. The variable domain in full, with the rest retrieved from reference TRBV28 and TRBJ1-1, is DVKVTQSSRYLVKRTGEKVFLECVQDMDHENMFWYRQDPGLGLRLIYFSYDVKMKEKGDIPEGYSVSREKKERFSLILESASTNQTSMYLCAARQGDTEAFFGQGTRLTVV.

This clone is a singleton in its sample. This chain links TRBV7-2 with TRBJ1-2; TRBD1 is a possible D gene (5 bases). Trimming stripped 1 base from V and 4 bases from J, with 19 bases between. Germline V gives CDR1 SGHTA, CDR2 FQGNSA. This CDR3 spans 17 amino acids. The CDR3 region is CASSLDGLGAVSYGYTF. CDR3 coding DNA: TGTGCCAGCAGCTTAGATGGGTTAGGGGCGGTGAGCTATGGCTACACCTTC.

This CDR3 is CASSPEPGGTQYF. Here the CDR3 DNA reads TGTGCCAGCAGCCCGGAGCCTGGTGGGACCCAGTACTTC. The chain recombines TRBV11-3 with TRBJ2-5; D remains ambiguous. The CDR3 totals 13 residues. V shed 5 bases and J shed 7 bases, with 14 bases lying between them. Germline loops: CDR1 SGHNT, CDR2 YENEEA.

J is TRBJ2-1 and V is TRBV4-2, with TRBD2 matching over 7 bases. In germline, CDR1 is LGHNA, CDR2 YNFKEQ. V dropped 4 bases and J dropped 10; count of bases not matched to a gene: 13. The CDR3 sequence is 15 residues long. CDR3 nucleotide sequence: TGTGCCAGCAGCCCTGGGCGGGGGAGAAGGGCGGAGCAGTTCTTC. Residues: CASSPGRGRRAEQFF.

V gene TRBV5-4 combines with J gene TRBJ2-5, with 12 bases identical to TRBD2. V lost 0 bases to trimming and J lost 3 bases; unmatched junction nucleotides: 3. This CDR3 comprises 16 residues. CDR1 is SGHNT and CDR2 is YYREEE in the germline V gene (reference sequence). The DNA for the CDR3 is TGTGCCAGCAGCTTGGGGACTAGCGGGATGAAAGAGACCCAGTACTTC. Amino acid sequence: CASSLGTSGMKETQYF. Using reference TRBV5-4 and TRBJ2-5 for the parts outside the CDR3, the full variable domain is ETGVTQSPTHLIKTRGQQVTLRCSSQSGHNTVSWYQQALGQGPQFIFQYYREEENGRGNFPPRFSGLQFPNYSSELNVNALELDDSALYLCASSLGTSGMKETQYFGPGTRLLVL.

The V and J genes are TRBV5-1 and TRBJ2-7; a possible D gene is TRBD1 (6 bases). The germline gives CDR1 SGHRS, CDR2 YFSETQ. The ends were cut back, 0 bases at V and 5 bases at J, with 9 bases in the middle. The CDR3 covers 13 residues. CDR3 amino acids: CASSLAGHHEQYF. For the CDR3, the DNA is TGCGCCAGCAGCTTGGCGGGACACCACGAGCAGTACTTC.

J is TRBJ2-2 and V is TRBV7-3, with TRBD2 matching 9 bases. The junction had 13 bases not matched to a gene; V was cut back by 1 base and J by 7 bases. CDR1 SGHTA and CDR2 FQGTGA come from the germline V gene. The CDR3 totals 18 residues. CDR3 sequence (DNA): TGTGCCAGCAGCTTAAGGGGCCGCGGGGGGGCGGCTGACGGGGAGCTGTTTTTT. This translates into CASSLRGRGGAADGELFF. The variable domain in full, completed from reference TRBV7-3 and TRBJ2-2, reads GAGVSQTPSNKVTEKGKYVELRCDPISGHTALYWYRQSLGQGPEFLIYFQGTGAADDSGLPNDRFFAVRPEGSVSTLKIQRTERGDSAVYLCASSLRGRGGAADGELFFGEGSRLTVL.

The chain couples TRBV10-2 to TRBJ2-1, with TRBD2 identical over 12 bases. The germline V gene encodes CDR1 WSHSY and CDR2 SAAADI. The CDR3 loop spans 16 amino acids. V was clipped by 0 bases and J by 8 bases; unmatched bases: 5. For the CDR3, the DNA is TGCGCCAGCAGTGAGTCCACTAGCGGGAGGCCCCATGAGCAGTTCTTC. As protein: CASSESTSGRPHEQFF.

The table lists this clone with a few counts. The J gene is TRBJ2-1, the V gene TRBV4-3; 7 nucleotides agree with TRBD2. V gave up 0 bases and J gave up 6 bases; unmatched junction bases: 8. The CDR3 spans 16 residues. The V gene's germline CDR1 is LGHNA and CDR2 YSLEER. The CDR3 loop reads CASSQDTGEGGNEQFF. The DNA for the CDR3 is TGCGCCAGCAGCCAAGATACGGGGGAGGGTGGCAATGAGCAGTTCTTC.

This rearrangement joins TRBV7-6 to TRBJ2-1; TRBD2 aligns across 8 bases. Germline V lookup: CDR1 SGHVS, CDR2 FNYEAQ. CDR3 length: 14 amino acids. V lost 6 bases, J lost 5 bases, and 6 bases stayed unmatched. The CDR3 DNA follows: TGTGCCAGCAGACAAACCGGGGGGGACAATGAGCAGTTCTTC. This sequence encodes CASRQTGGDNEQFF.